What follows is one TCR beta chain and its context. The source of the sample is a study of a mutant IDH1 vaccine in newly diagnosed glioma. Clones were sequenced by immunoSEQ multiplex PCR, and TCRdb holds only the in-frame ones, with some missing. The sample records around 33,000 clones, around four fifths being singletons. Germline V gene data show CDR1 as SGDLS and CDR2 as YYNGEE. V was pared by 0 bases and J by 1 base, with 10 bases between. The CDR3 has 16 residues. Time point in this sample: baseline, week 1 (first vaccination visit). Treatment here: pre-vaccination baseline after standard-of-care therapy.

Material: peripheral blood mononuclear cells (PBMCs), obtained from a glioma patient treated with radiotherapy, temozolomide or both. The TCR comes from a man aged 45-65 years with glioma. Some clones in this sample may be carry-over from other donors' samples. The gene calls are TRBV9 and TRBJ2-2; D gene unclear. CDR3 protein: CASSVGPPGNTGELFF. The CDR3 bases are TGTGCCAGCAGCGTAGGACCCCCGGGGAACACCGGGGAGCTGTTTTTT.